Listed below are T cell receptor beta chains from one sample, sequenced in a study of shared clonotypes between healthy human individuals. Produced via immunoSEQ multiplex PCR; TCRdb's table is partial and in-frame only. The table has approximately 720,000 clones, about two thirds seen once. The sample comprised memory CD4+ T cells sorted from blood. The receptor set was obtained from a woman aged 30 to 39 in good health. Both conserved end residues are part of each CDR3. A D gene is named only where the DNA matches it firmly. Clone sizes are given selectively: once, few, many, or a class where the clone is expanded.

>TRBV29-1|TRBJ2-2|-|-
TGCAGCGTTGTTGCGGCCGACAGCGGAAACACCGGGGAGCTGTTTTTT
CSVVAADSGNTGELFF
>TRBV4-2|TRBJ2-3|TRBD2|-
TGTGCCAGCAGCTTGGGGGCGGGAGGGCCCCCAGATACGCAGTATTTT
CASSLGAGGPPDTQYF
>TRBV7-9|TRBJ2-7|-|few
TGTGCCAGCAGCCCAGGTTTTGGCAGGGGTTCAGTCGAGCAGTACTTC
CASSPGFGRGSVEQYF
>TRBV28|TRBJ2-1|-|-
TGTGCCAGCAGTTCGTCCGGGACTCCAACCAATGAGCAGTTCTTC
CASSSSGTPTNEQFF
>TRBV11-2|TRBJ2-1|TRBD1|-
TGTGCCAGCAGTCCCCAAAGGGACAGTATGCATGAGCAGTTCTTC
CASSPQRDSMHEQFF
>TRBV14|TRBJ2-1|TRBD2|-
TGTGCCAGCACCCCGTGGGAGGGGAGAGGGAACAATGAGCAGTTCTTC
CASTPWEGRGNNEQFF
>TRBV9|TRBJ2-5|-|-
TGTGCCAGCAGCGTTGGGGGTTCCCAAGAGACCCAGTACTTC
CASSVGGSQETQYF
>TRBV4-1|TRBJ2-3|TRBD2|few
TGCGCCAGCAGCCAAGGAGTTCAGACTAGCGGGAGATTGGCAGATACGCAGTATTTT
CASSQGVQTSGRLADTQYF
>TRBV6-4|TRBJ2-1|-|-
TGTGCCAGCAGTGGACTCTTTGAGCAGTTCTTC
CASSGLFEQFF
>TRBV28|TRBJ1-1|-|many
TGTGCCAGCAGTTCGGGACATCCGAACACTGAAGCTTTCTTT
CASSSGHPNTEAFF
>TRBV28|TRBJ1-1|-|-
TGTGCCAGCAGTTTATTACTCCGGACAGCGGGTTCGGCTTTCTTT
CASSLLLRTAGSAFF
>TRBV14|TRBJ1-6|TRBD1|-
TGTGCCAGCAGCCAAGGAACCGGGACAGGGACCTCACCCCTCCACTTT
CASSQGTGTGTSPLHF
>TRBV5-1|TRBJ1-1|TRBD1|once
TGCGCCAGCAGCTCGTTGGGACAGGGGGCTCTCACTGAAGCTTTCTTT
CASSSLGQGALTEAFF
>TRBV28|TRBJ2-2|-|-
TGTGCCAGCAGTACGACTGTTCCCGGGGAGCTGTTTTTT
CASSTTVPGELFF
>TRBV21-1|TRBJ1-5|-|-
TGTGCCAGCAGCTTCCGGGACAGGGGAGAGGGCAATCAGCCCCAGCATTTT
CASSFRDRGEGNQPQHF
>TRBV29-1|TRBJ1-2|TRBD1|-
TGCAGCGTCGAACGGACAGGGAGGAGCGGCTACACCTTC
CSVERTGRSGYTF
>TRBV28|TRBJ1-4|-|-
TGTGCCAGCAGGGGTAGCGGAAAACTGTTTTTT
CASRGSGKLFF
>TRBV21-1|TRBJ1-1|-|few
TGTGCCAGCACCGGGGCTTTCTTT
CASTGAFF
>TRBV4-2|TRBJ2-7|-|-
TGTGCCAGCAGCCAAGATAAGGTAGGGTCCTACGAGCAGTACTTC
CASSQDKVGSYEQYF
>TRBV21-1|TRBJ1-1|-|-
TGTGCCAGCAGCCGTACAACAGGGTCCGCTGAAGCTTTCTTT
CASSRTTGSAEAFF
>TRBV19|TRBJ2-5|-|-
TGTGCCAGTAGTATAGTAGCACAAGAGACCCAGTACTTC
CASSIVAQETQYF
>TRBV6-5|TRBJ2-6|-|-
TGTGCCAGCAGTGGGGGTTTTGGGGCCAACGTCCTGACTTTC
CASSGGFGANVLTF
>TRBV6-1|TRBJ2-1|TRBD2|-
TGTGCCAGCACGTCGGCTAGCGGCCTCAATGAGCAGTTCTTC
CASTSASGLNEQFF
>TRBV28|TRBJ2-3|-|-
TGTGCCAGCAGCACCGGGACATTCCCCACAGATACGCAGTATTTT
CASSTGTFPTDTQYF
>TRBV7-2|TRBJ1-3|-|-
TGTGCCAGCAGCTCCTTTCAGGGTGCTGGAAACACCATATATTTT
CASSSFQGAGNTIYF
>TRBV15|TRBJ2-1|TRBD2|-
TGTGCCACCAGCCCCTCTGGTAGCGGGAGGCCGAGCTCCTACAATGAGCAGTTCTTC
CATSPSGSGRPSSYNEQFF
>TRBV5-1|TRBJ2-3|TRBD2|-
TGCGCCAGCAGCTCCGGTGGACTAGCGACAGATACGCAGTATTTT
CASSSGGLATDTQYF
>TRBV2|TRBJ1-2|TRBD1|-
TGTGCCGGCGGTACAGGGGCGCCAGCCGACACCTTC
CAGGTGAPADTF
>TRBV27|TRBJ2-1|TRBD2|-
TGTGCCAGCAGTTTAGGACTAGCAACAGGCGATGAGCAGTTCTTC
CASSLGLATGDEQFF
>TRBV7-2|TRBJ2-1|-|-
TGTGCCAGCAGCTTAGTCTCGGTTCTCCCCTCCTACAATGAGCAGTTCTTC
CASSLVSVLPSYNEQFF
>TRBV28|TRBJ1-2|-|once
TGTGCCAGCAGTACCAGGGGCGGCGCGAGACCTCATGGCTACACCTTC
CASSTRGGARPHGYTF
>TRBV29-1|TRBJ1-1|-|-
TGCAGCGTTGGGGCAGATATGAACACTGAAGCTTTCTTT
CSVGADMNTEAFF
>TRBV18|TRBJ2-6|-|-
TGTGCCAGCTCACCCAGGGTCGACTCTGGGGCCAACGTCCTGACTTTC
CASSPRVDSGANVLTF
>TRBV30|TRBJ2-2|-|-
TGTGCCTGGAGTCGGGGACTCACGGGGAAGGGCGGGGAGCTGTTTTTT
CAWSRGLTGKGGELFF
>TRBV5-1|TRBJ2-3|TRBD2|-
TGCGCCAGCAGCATTGGACTAGCGGGAGTAACAGATACGCAGTATTTT
CASSIGLAGVTDTQYF
>TRBV7-8|TRBJ1-5|-|-
TGTGCCAGCAGCGGCCTTCTGGGCCCCCAGCATTTT
CASSGLLGPQHF
>TRBV15|TRBJ1-1|-|few
TGTGCCACCAGCAGAGACCCAACAGCCTACATGAACACTGAAGCTTTCTTT
CATSRDPTAYMNTEAFF
>TRBV19|TRBJ1-5|TRBD1|once
TGTGCCAGTAGTCCCCCCCCCGCCGGGACAGGGTATAGCAATCAGCCCCAGCATTTT
CASSPPPAGTGYSNQPQHF
>TRBV7-2|TRBJ1-2|-|many
TGTGCCAGCAGCTTACGGGCGAACTATGGCTACACCTTC
CASSLRANYGYTF
>TRBV19|TRBJ2-1|TRBD2|-
TGTGCCAGTAGTATAGCTAGCGGGGGGTACAATGAGCAGTTCTTC
CASSIASGGYNEQFF
>TRBV16|TRBJ2-7|-|-
TGTGCCAGCAGCCAATCACTCTACGAGCAGTACTTC
CASSQSLYEQYF
>TRBV6-6|TRBJ1-1|TRBD1|-
TGTGCCAGCAGTTCCTCAGGGGGCCGGGGTGAAGCTTTCTTT
CASSSSGGRGEAFF
>TRBV27|TRBJ1-1|-|many
TGTGCCAGCAGTCGCCCGGGGATGAACACTGAAGCTTTCTTT
CASSRPGMNTEAFF
>TRBV9|TRBJ2-2|TRBD2|-
TGTGCCAGCAGCCCCGGGGGGAGATACACCGGGGAGCTGTTTTTT
CASSPGGRYTGELFF
>TRBV6-6|TRBJ2-5|-|-
TGTGCCAGCAGTTATTCCCTGGGACCGACTGAGACCCAGTACTTC
CASSYSLGPTETQYF
>TRBV6-4|TRBJ2-2|-|-
TGTGCCAGCAGTGACTGGAAAACCGGGGAGCTGTTTTTT
CASSDWKTGELFF
>TRBV5-1|TRBJ2-5|-|-
TGCGCCAGCAGCTACATGACAGTCCAAGAGACCCAGTACTTC
CASSYMTVQETQYF
>TRBV5-1|TRBJ2-1|-|many
TGCGCCAGCAGCTTCCTTAGCGACCGGGGCCACAATGAGCAGTTCTTC
CASSFLSDRGHNEQFF
>TRBV27|TRBJ2-6|-|few
TGTGCCAGCACCATCAGTGTCAGGTCCAACGTCCTGACTTTC
CASTISVRSNVLTF
>TRBV6-4|TRBJ2-3|-|few
TGTGCCAGCAGTGATAGGACTGGAGATACGCAGTATTTT
CASSDRTGDTQYF
>TRBV27|TRBJ2-1|TRBD2|-
TGTGCCAGCAGTTCGGGACTAGCGGGAGGGCGGGAACAGTTCTTC
CASSSGLAGGREQFF
>TRBV19|TRBJ2-7|TRBD1|-
TGTGCCAGTAGTTCTCTTGGGACAGGGCTTTACGAGCAGTACTTC
CASSSLGTGLYEQYF
>TRBV7-8|TRBJ2-5|-|-
TGTGCCAGCAGCATGGGGCGGATAGAGACCCAGTACTTC
CASSMGRIETQYF